This TCR beta chain was identified in a study of post-analysis software for immune sequencing data. Overall study results and limits: TRBV5-6, TRBV5-1 and TRBV20-1 belonged to a set of roughly five TRBV segments that were more frequent in patients than controls. Controls had significantly higher normalized Chao1 diversity than multiple sclerosis patients.

CDR3 size: 16 residues. Trimming took off 0 bases at V and 3 bases at J, with 12 bases between the two ends. Germline assignment: CDR1 LGHNA and CDR2 YSLEER. This clonotype was found a few times. The antigen is undetermined. Tagging with unique molecular identifiers was a feature of the TCR beta cDNA libraries. The T cell input of roughly 0.9 to 11 million gave around 540,000 cDNA molecules. MiXCR was run by TCRdb on the PCR reads, yielding one entry per CDR3 protein. The sample carries around 770,000 distinct CDR3 sequences, approximately 44% recorded once. Sequencing input: blood. This TCR came from a girl aged 10 to 17 with multiple sclerosis. The gene calls are TRBV4-3 and TRBJ2-1; perhaps TRBD1 as D (6 bases). CDR3 sequence: CASSQDLGGFYNEQFF. The CDR3 DNA reads TGCGCCAGCAGCCAAGATTTAGGGGGATTCTACAATGAGCAGTTCTTC.